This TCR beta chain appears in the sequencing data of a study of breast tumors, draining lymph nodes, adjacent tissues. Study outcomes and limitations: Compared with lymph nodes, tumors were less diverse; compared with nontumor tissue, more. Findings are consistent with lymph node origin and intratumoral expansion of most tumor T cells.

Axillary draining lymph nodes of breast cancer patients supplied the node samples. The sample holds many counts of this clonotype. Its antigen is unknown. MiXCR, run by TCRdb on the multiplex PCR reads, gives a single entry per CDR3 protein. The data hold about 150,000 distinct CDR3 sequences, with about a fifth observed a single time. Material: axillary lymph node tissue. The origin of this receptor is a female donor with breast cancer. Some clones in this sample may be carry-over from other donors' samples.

The chain's CDR3 is CASSSGQGLEQYF. CDR3 coding DNA: TGTGCCAGCAGTTCGGGACAGGGGCTCGAGCAGTACTTC. The V gene is TRBV12-3 or TRBV12-4, the J gene TRBJ2-7; TRBD1 matches at 10 bases. This CDR3 has 13 amino acids. The V gene end was trimmed by 4 bases and the J gene end by 6 bases; junction bases not matched to a gene: 3.